What follows is one T cell receptor beta chain and its context. This same CDR3 is encoded by further DNA sequences in the sample. CDR1 and CDR2 from the germline V gene are SGHRS and YFSETQ. CDR3 length equals 14 residues. Trimming removed 0 bases at V and 0 bases at J, with 5 bases between. This sample was taken from a study of shared clonotypes between healthy human individuals. The repertoire was sequenced with immunoSEQ multiplex PCR; TCRdb's copy has only in-frame clones and lacks some. The sample shows nearly 1 million clones, 76% of them seen only once. The chain links TRBV5-1 to TRBJ2-3; no clear D. The origin of this receptor is a man aged 18-30 years in good health. The sample taken for sequencing was memory CD4+ T cells sorted from blood. This sample's subset: CD45RA-negative fraction. The CDR3, as DNA: TGCGCCAGCAGCTTGGAAAGAAGCACAGATACGCAGTATTTT. It codes for CASSLERSTDTQYF.